This entry is about one T cell receptor (beta chain). Its antigen remains unidentified. This sample was taken from a study of T cell repertoires in cytomegalovirus infection. The overall study: CMV infection and matching HLA type were both indicated by public TCR beta signatures. Whole-study findings and limits: HLA-C-restricted CMV clonotypes gave the most frequent clonotype in two of eight donors. Accumulated public TCR beta family frequency recognized individuals carrying CMV together with the relevant HLA.

The V end was cut by 7 bases, the J end by 1 base, with 16 bases between. Germline V gives CDR1 MDHEN, CDR2 SYDVKM. This CDR3 is built from 15 residues. MiXCR was run by TCRdb on the reads, yielding one entry per CDR3 protein. Among around 630,000 distinct CDR3 sequences listed, less than 25% were seen once. The source material was CD8+ T cells from PBMCs. The receptor's source is a human donor in good health (CMV status not recorded). Some clones in this sample may be carry-over from other donors' samples. The V gene is TRBV28, the J gene TRBJ1-1; TRBD1 is a possible D gene (5 bases). Here the CDR3 reads CASTLSLGTNTEAFF. The DNA for the CDR3 is TGTGCCAGCACCCTGTCCCTAGGGACGAACACTGAAGCTTTCTTT.